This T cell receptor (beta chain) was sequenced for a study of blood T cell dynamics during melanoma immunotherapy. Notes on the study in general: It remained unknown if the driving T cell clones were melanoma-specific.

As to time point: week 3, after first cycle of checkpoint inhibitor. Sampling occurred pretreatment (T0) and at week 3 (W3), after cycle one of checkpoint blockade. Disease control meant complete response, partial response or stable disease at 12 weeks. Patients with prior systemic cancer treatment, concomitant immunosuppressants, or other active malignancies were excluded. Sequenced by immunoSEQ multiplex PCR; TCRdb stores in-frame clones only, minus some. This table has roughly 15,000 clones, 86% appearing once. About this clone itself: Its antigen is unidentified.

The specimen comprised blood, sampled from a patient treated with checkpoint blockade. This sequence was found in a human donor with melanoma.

The CDR3: CASSVGVWGGELFF. The CDR3 DNA follows: TGTGCCAGCAGCGTAGGTGTCTGGGGCGGGGAGCTGTTTTTT. This rearrangement joins TRBV9 to TRBJ2-2; D not resolved. V shed 0 bases and J shed 7 bases, with 10 bases lying between them. The V gene's germline CDR1 is SGDLS and CDR2 YYNGEE. This CDR3 has 14 residues.